This record looks at one T cell receptor beta chain sequence and its context. The data are from a study of T cell changes during pregnancy in multiple sclerosis. Generated by immunoSEQ multiplex PCR, the TCRdb table keeps only in-frame clones and is missing some. The sample records some 29,000 clones, approximately 91% being singletons. Germline CDR1 is KGHSH and CDR2 is LQKENI. J was trimmed by 6 bases and V by 0 bases; bases with no gene match: 11. The CDR3 has 18 residues. The material sequenced was CD4+ T cells from peripheral blood mononuclear cells, taken in the first trimester of pregnancy. The chain couples TRBV18 to TRBJ2-1; TRBD1 agrees at 10 bases. The clonotype was recovered from a female donor in good health, enrolled as a control in a pregnancy study. The CDR3 DNA sequence: TGTGCCAGCTCACCACCGGGACAGGGGCTCGGTAGCGCCAATGAGCAGTTCTTC. Translating it yields CASSPPGQGLGSANEQFF.